This passage covers 21 T cell receptor beta chains from one sample sequenced in a study of post-analysis software for immune sequencing data. The library was made from cDNA and included unique molecular identifiers. A single record per CDR3 protein comes from TCRdb applying MiXCR to the PCR reads. In the table there are fewer than 850,000 distinct CDR3 sequences, roughly 50% of which are singletons. The antigens of these receptors remain unknown. Study outcomes and limitations: Elevated frequency relative to controls characterized roughly 5 TRBV segments in patients, TRBV5-6, TRBV5-1 and TRBV20-1 among them.

Sequenced input: blood. Source of these receptors: a girl aged 5 to 17 with multiple sclerosis.

As DNA, the CDR3 is TGTGCCAGCAGTTTCTCGGGAGACTCCTACAATGAGCAGTTCTTC. Its protein is CASSFSGDSYNEQFF. The chain couples TRBV12-3 or TRBV12-4 to TRBJ2-1; D is possibly TRBD2 (6 bases). V lost 3 bases, J lost 0 bases, and 9 bases lay in between. The CDR3 runs 15 residues.

This rearrangement joins TRBV20-1 to TRBJ2-5; a weak D match, TRBD2 (6 bases). In germline, CDR1 is DFQATT, CDR2 SNEGSKA (reference sequence). The germline V and J ends were trimmed by 6 bases and 2 bases, with 7 bases remaining between them. This CDR3 region has 11 residues. CDR3 sequence reads: CSAGRQETQYF. The CDR3 nucleotides read TGCAGTGCGGGGAGGCAAGAGACCCAGTACTTC.

V is TRBV5-6 and J is TRBJ2-7, with D unresolved. Per the germline V gene, CDR1 is SGHDT and CDR2 is YYEEEE. The CDR3 extends over 13 amino acids. Trimming removed 4 bases at V and 4 bases at J, with 12 bases between. CDR3 amino acids: CASSPYQRYEQYF. Here the CDR3 DNA reads TGTGCCAGCAGCCCGTACCAAAGATACGAGCAGTACTTC.

The V call is TRBV7-6, the J call TRBJ2-1, with 12 bases fitting TRBD2. The trim removed 4 bases at V and 10 bases at J, leaving 14 bases unmatched. The CDR3 length is 17 residues. Germline V gene data show CDR1 as SGHVS and CDR2 as FNYEAQ. The CDR3 protein is CASSSGTSGFGILEQFF. The DNA of the CDR3 is TGTGCCAGCAGCTCCGGGACTAGCGGGTTTGGAATCCTCGAGCAGTTCTTC.

This clonotype showed up just a few times. V and J are TRBV7-2 and TRBJ2-3; the match to TRBD1 covers 7 bases. This CDR3 region has 13 residues. The germline V gene encodes CDR1 SGHTA and CDR2 FQGNSA. The V and J ends lost 5 bases and 8 bases, in that order; junction bases with no gene match: 7. The CDR3 reads CASSTRGQATQYF. DNA for the CDR3: TGTGCCAGCAGCACTCGTGGACAGGCTACGCAGTATTTT.

The genes are TRBV20-1 and TRBJ2-2; 11 nucleotides line up with TRBD2. Germline V CDR1 and CDR2: DFQATT, SNEGSKA (reference sequence). The CDR3 loop spans 15 amino acids. Trimming cost V 0 bases and J 6 bases; bases outside gene matches: 3. The CDR3 nucleotides read TGCAGTGCTAGAGATCTACTAGCGGGAGCCGGGGAGCTGTTTTTT. Protein sequence: CSARDLLAGAGELFF.

The V call is TRBV29-1, the J call TRBJ2-1, with a possible D match to TRBD1 (7 bases). In germline, CDR1 is SQVTM, CDR2 ANQGSEA. The CDR3 covers 12 residues. V lost 3 bases and J lost 7, with 10 bases in between. The CDR3 loop is CSVEAGGNEQFF. The CDR3 bases are TGCAGCGTTGAGGCAGGGGGGAATGAGCAGTTCTTC.

The table lists this clonotype with a few counts. V usage is TRBV4-3 and J usage is TRBJ1-1; D might be TRBD1 (6 bases). The CDR3 has 15 amino acids. V was clipped by 2 bases and J by 6 bases, with 16 bases between them. The germline CDR1 and CDR2 sequences are LGHNA and YSLEER. The CDR3 is CASSQHYHRVPEAFF. In DNA form, the CDR3 reads TGCGCCAGCAGCCAACACTACCACAGGGTTCCTGAAGCTTTCTTT.

The CDR3 DNA reads as TGTGCCAGCAGTACTGGACTAGCGGGAGTAACCTACAATGAGCAGTTCTTC. As protein: CASSTGLAGVTYNEQFF. The chain links TRBV27 to TRBJ2-1; TRBD2 matches 13 bases. The junction had 6 bases not matched to a gene; V was cut back by 5 bases and J by 2 bases. This CDR3 contains 17 residues. Per the germline V gene, CDR1 is MNHEY and CDR2 is SMNVEV (reference sequence).

A single count supports this clonotype. This sequence joins TRBV27 and TRBJ2-1; possibly TRBD1 or TRBD2 for D (5 bases each). Trimming stripped 7 bases from V and 0 bases from J, with 13 bases between. CDR1 and CDR2 (germline): MNHEY, SMNVEV (reference sequence). The CDR3 has 15 amino acids. The CDR3 reads CASTRDVSSYNEQFF. Written as DNA, the CDR3 is TGTGCCAGCACCAGGGACGTAAGCTCCTACAATGAGCAGTTCTTC.

The V and J genes are TRBV6-1 and TRBJ1-5; 7 nucleotides line up with TRBD1. The CDR3 is 13 amino acids. Germline loops: CDR1 MNHNS, CDR2 SASEGT. With V trimmed by 7 bases and J by 5 bases, 5 bases remained unmatched. CDR3 loop: CASTLDRDQPQHF. The CDR3 nucleotides are TGTGCCAGCACCCTAGACAGGGATCAGCCCCAGCATTTT.

The V and J genes are TRBV29-1 and TRBJ2-1; 10 bases map to TRBD1. The CDR3 sequence is 15 residues long. Trimming at V came to 2 bases and at J to 3 bases, leaving 4 bases not matched to a gene. Germline CDR1 reads SQVTM; CDR2 reads ANQGSEA. The CDR3 region is CSVETGQGDYNEQFF. CDR3 nucleotide sequence: TGCAGCGTTGAAACCGGACAGGGGGACTACAATGAGCAGTTCTTC.

V usage is TRBV12-3 or TRBV12-4 and J usage is TRBJ2-3, with D unclear. This CDR3 comprises 15 residues. V was pared by 3 bases and J by 0 bases, with 10 bases between. The CDR3, as DNA: TGTGCCAGCAGTTTTGACTTCAGCAGCACAGATACGCAGTATTTT. Translated: CASSFDFSSTDTQYF.

This clonotype occurred a few times. This chain uses TRBV29-1 with TRBJ2-7; D possibly corresponds to TRBD1 (6 bases). The DNA end is more similar to TRBJ2-5, so the J call may be wrong. The CDR3 is 13 amino acids. Germline loops: CDR1 SQVTM, CDR2 ANQGSEA. CDR3 in amino acids: CSVVAGVMETQYF. The DNA for the CDR3 is TGCAGCGTTGTGGCAGGGGTGATGGAGACCCAGTACTTC.

J is TRBJ2-3 and V is TRBV7-2, with 7 bases fitting TRBD1. Germline trimming cut 5 bases from V and 1 base from J; bases unmatched to any gene: 9. The CDR3 loop spans 16 amino acids. Germline CDR1 reads SGHTA; CDR2 reads FQGNSA. The CDR3 here is CASSPRGGAGTDTQYF. DNA of the CDR3: TGTGCCAGCAGCCCCAGAGGGGGCGCCGGCACAGATACGCAGTATTTT.

This clonotype was detected a few times. The genes are TRBV20-1 and TRBJ2-6; weak D call: TRBD2 (5 bases). Per the germline V gene, CDR1 is DFQATT and CDR2 is SNEGSKA (reference sequence). V was clipped by 5 bases and J by 2 bases, with 13 bases between them. The CDR3 length is 15 residues. The CDR3 nucleotides are TGCAGTGCTTCTCTCGACGGGGCTGGGGCCAACGTCCTGACTTTC. Translation gives CSASLDGAGANVLTF.

In the case of this clonotype: A much larger clone lies a single base off, so this may be a read error. The chain has TRBV7-6 and TRBJ1-1; D is perhaps TRBD1 (6 bases). This CDR3 is 15 amino acids long. V was pared by 4 bases and J by 4 bases, with 16 bases between. From germline, CDR1 is SGHVS and CDR2 FNYEAQ. The CDR3 DNA reads as TGTGCCAGCAGCTACGGAGGGGGGGGAAGCACTGAAGCTTTCTTT. Its translation is CASSYGGGGSTEAFF.

For the CDR3, the DNA is TGTGCCAGCAGCTTAGCAGGCAGGGGTGGCTACACCTTC. This translates into CASSLAGRGGYTF. The V and J genes are TRBV7-9 and TRBJ1-2; D is perhaps TRBD1 (6 bases). Germline V CDR1 and CDR2: SEHNR, FQNEAQ (reference sequence). CDR3 length: 13 amino acids. V lost 0 bases and J 7 bases, leaving 9 bases between the germline ends.

In this sample, this clonotype turned up a few times. The chain employs TRBV4-3 and TRBJ2-7; D may be TRBD2 (6 bases). CDR3 size: 16 residues. V was shortened by 0 bases and J by 2 bases, with 14 bases between the two germline ends. Germline lookup yields CDR1 LGHNA and CDR2 YSLEER. CDR3 region: CASSQDGGYYTYEQYF. The CDR3 coding sequence is TGCGCCAGCAGCCAAGACGGGGGTTATTATACCTACGAGCAGTACTTC.

The rearrangement links TRBV12-3 or TRBV12-4 to TRBJ2-1, with 7 bases fitting TRBD2. The CDR3 is 14 amino acids. The ends lost 5 bases at V and 2 bases at J; junction bases unmatched: 3. The CDR3 loop reads CASSPLAAYNEQFF. Here the CDR3 DNA reads TGTGCCAGCAGTCCTCTAGCGGCCTACAATGAGCAGTTCTTC.

The gene calls are TRBV7-8 and TRBJ1-1; D remains ambiguous. The CDR3 sequence is 14 residues long. Trimming removed 1 base from V and 5 bases from J, with 11 bases in between. From germline, CDR1 is SGHVS and CDR2 FQNEAQ. CDR3 amino acids: CASSLEAAGTEAFF. The DNA of the CDR3 is TGTGCCAGCAGCTTAGAGGCGGCGGGGACTGAAGCTTTCTTT.